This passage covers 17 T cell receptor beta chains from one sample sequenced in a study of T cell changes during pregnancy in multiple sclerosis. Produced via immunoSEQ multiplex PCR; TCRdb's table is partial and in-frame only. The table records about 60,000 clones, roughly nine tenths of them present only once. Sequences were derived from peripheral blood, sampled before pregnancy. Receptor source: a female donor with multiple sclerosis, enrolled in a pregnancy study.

The CDR3 region is CASSLSSLVLAGTGEQFF. CDR3 bases: TGTGCCAGCAGCTTATCGTCGCTCGTGTTAGCGGGGACGGGTGAGCAGTTCTTC. This rearrangement joins TRBV7-9 to TRBJ2-1, with 8 bases lining up with TRBD2. There are 18 residues in the CDR3. Germline lookup yields CDR1 SEHNR and CDR2 FQNEAQ (reference sequence). Unmatched junction bases numbered 18, after V lost 2 bases and J lost 9 bases.

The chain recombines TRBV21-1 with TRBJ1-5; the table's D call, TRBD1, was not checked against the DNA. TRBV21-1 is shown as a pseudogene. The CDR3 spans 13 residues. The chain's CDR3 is CASSWQVDQPQHF. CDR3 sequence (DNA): TGTGCCAGCAGTTGGCAGGTTGATCAGCCCCAGCATTTT.

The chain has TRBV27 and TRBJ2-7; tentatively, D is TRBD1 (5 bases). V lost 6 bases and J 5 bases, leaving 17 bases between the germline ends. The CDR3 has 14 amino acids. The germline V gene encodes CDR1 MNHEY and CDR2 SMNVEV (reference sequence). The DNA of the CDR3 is TGTGCCAGCAGCGTCCCAGGGCGAGACAACGAGCAGTACTTC. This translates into CASSVPGRDNEQYF.

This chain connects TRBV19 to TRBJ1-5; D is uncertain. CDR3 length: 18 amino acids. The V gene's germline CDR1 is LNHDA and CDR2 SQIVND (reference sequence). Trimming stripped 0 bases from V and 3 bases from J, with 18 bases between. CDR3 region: CASSIDSIGGDYNQPQHF. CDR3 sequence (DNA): TGTGCCAGTAGTATAGATTCTATTGGAGGAGACTACAATCAGCCCCAGCATTTT.

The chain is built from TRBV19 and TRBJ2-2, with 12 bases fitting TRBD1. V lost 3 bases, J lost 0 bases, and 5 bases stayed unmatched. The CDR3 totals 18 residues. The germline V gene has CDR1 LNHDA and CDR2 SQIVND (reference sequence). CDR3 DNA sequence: TGTGCCAGTAGTATTGGCGGGACAGGGGGCGCGAACACCGGGGAGCTGTTTTTT. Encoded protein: CASSIGGTGGANTGELFF. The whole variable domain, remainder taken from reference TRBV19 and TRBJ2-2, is DGGITQSPKYLFRKEGQNVTLSCEQNLNHDAMYWYRQDPGQGLRLIYYSQIVNDFQKGDIAEGYSVSREKKESFPLTVTSAQKNPTAFYLCASSIGGTGGANTGELFFGEGSRLTVL.

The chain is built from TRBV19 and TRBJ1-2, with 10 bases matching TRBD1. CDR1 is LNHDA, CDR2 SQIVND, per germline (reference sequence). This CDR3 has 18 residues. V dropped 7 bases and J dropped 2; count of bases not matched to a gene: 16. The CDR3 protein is CASNPGQGSSRRNYGYTF. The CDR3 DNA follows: TGTGCCAGTAATCCGGGACAGGGGTCTTCTAGACGCAACTATGGCTACACCTTC. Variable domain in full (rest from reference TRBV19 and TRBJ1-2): DGGITQSPKYLFRKEGQNVTLSCEQNLNHDAMYWYRQDPGQGLRLIYYSQIVNDFQKGDIAEGYSVSREKKESFPLTVTSAQKNPTAFYLCASNPGQGSSRRNYGYTFGSGTRLTVV.

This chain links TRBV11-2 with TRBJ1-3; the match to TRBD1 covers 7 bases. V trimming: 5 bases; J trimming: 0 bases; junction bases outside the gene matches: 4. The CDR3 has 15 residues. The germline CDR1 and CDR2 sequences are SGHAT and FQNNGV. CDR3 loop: CASSLQGSSGNTIYF. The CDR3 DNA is TGTGCCAGCAGCCTACAGGGGAGCTCTGGAAACACCATATATTTT. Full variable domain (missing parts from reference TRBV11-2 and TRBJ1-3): EAGVAQSPRYKIIEKRQSVAFWCNPISGHATLYWYQQILGQGPKLLIQFQNNGVVDDSQLPKDRFSAERLKGVDSTLKIQPAKLEDSAVYLCASSLQGSSGNTIYFGEGSWLTVV.

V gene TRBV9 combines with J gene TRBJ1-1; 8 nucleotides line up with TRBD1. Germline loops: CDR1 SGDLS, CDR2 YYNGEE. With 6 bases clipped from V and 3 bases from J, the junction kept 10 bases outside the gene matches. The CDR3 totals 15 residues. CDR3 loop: CASKKGQGGYTEAFF. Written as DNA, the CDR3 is TGTGCCAGCAAGAAAGGACAGGGTGGGTACACTGAAGCTTTCTTT.

CDR3 loop: CASSLIGRGMNTEAFF. CDR3 bases: TGTGCCAGCAGCTTAATAGGTCGGGGAATGAACACTGAAGCTTTCTTT. This chain uses TRBV27 with TRBJ1-1; no reliable D call. Germline-derived CDR1 and CDR2 are MNHEY and SMNVEV (reference sequence). This CDR3 region has 16 residues. V lost 6 bases and J 0 bases, leaving 17 bases between the germline ends.

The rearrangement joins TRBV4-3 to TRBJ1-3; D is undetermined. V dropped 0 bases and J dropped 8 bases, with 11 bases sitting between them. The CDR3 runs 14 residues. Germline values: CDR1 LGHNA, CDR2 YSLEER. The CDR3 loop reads CASSQDKDGDTIYF. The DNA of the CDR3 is TGCGCCAGCAGCCAAGATAAAGACGGAGACACCATATATTTT.

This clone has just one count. The CDR3 loop is CASSLDDRGLLNEQFF. In DNA form, the CDR3 reads TGTGCCAGCAGCTTAGATGACAGGGGACTCCTAAATGAGCAGTTCTTC. The chain joins TRBV7-9 to TRBJ2-1; 8 bases match TRBD1. The CDR3 extends over 16 amino acids. J lost 7 bases, V lost 1 base, and 9 bases had no gene match. Germline CDR1 is SEHNR and CDR2 is FQNEAQ (reference sequence).

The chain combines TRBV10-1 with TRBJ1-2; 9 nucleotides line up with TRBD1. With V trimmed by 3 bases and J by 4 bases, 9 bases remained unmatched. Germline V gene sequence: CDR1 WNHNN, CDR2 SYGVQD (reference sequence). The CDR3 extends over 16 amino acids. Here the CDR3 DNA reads TGCGCCAGCAGTGATCGATGGGACAGGGAGGGCTATGGCTACACCTTC. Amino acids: CASSDRWDREGYGYTF.

The CDR3 sequence is CASRRGTGGGELFF. The CDR3 bases are TGTGCCAGCAGACGCGGGACAGGGGGCGGGGAGCTGTTTTTT. The V and J genes are TRBV7-2 and TRBJ2-2; 11 nucleotides agree with TRBD1. Losses at the gene ends were 6 bases for V and 7 bases for J; bases not matched to a gene: 4. The CDR3 consists of 14 residues. CDR1 and CDR2 (germline): SGHTA, FQGNSA.

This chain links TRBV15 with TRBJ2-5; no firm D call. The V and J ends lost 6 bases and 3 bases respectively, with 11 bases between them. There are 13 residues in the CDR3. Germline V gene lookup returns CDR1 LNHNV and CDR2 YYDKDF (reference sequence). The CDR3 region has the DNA TGTGCCACCAGGGGCGCCAGAGAAGAGACCCAGTACTTC. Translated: CATRGAREETQYF.

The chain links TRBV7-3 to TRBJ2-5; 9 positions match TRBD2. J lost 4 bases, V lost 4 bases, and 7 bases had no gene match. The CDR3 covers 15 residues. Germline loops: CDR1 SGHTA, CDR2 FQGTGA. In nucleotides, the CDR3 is TGTGCCAGCAGCTCGAGGTCTAGCGGGGTAGAGACCCAGTACTTC. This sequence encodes CASSSRSSGVETQYF.

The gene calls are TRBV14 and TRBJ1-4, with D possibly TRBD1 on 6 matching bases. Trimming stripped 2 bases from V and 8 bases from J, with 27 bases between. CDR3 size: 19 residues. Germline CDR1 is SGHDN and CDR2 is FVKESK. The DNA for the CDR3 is TGTGCCAGCAGCCAATGGGCAGGGGACCCGAAATCTCCATCCGAAAAACTGTTTTTT. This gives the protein CASSQWAGDPKSPSEKLFF.

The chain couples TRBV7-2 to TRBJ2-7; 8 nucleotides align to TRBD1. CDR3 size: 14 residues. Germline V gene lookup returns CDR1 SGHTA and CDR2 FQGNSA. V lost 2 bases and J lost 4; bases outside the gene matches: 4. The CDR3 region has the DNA TGTGCCAGCAGCTTACAGGGGGCCTTATACGAGCAGTACTTC. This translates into CASSLQGALYEQYF.